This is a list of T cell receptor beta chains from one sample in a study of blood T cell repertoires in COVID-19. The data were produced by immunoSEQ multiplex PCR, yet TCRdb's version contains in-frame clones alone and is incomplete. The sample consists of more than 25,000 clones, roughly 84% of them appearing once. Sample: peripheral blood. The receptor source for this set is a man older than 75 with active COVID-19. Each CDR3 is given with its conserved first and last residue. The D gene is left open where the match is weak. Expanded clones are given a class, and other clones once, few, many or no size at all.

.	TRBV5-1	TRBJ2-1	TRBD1	TGCGCCAGCAACCCAGGGGGCGCCGGGAATGAGCAGTTCTTC	CASNPGGAGNEQFF
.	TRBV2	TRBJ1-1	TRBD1	TGTGCCAGCAGCGACCGACAGGGGGGAGGCACTGAAGCTTTCTTT	CASSDRQGGGTEAFF
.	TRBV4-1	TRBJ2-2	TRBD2	TGCGCCAGCAGCCAGCTGACTAGCGGGGGAAACACCGGGGAGCTGTTTTTT	CASSQLTSGGNTGELFF
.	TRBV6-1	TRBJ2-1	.	TGTGCCAGCAGTGAACCCTCGTTCGGGGGAGGTGAGCAGTTCTTC	CASSEPSFGGGEQFF
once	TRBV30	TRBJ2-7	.	TGTGCCTGGAGTGTAAGTCAGTACTCCTACGAGCAGTACTTC	CAWSVSQYSYEQYF
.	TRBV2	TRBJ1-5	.	TGTGCCAGCAGTGTGGGAGGGGATAGCAATCAGCCCCAGCATTTT	CASSVGGDSNQPQHF
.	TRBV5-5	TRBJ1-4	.	TGTGCCAGCAGCCGAGAGCTCCAGGGACATAATGAAAAACTGTTTTTT	CASSRELQGHNEKLFF
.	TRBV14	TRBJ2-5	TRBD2	TGTGCCAGCAGCCAAGTACCCCTAGCGGGGGTAGAGACCCAGTACTTC	CASSQVPLAGVETQYF
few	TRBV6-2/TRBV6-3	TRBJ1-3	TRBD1	TGTGCCAGCAGTCGGACAGGGGCGCGAAACACCATATATTTT	CASSRTGARNTIYF
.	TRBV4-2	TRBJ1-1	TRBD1	TGTGCCAGCAGCTCAACAGGGGGGGGCACTGAAGCTTTCTTT	CASSSTGGGTEAFF
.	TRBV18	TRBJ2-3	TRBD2	TGTGCCAGCTCACCACTTGCTAGCGGGGTACCCGGAGATACGCAGTATTTT	CASSPLASGVPGDTQYF
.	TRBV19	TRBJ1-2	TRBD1	TGTGCCAGTAGTGGGGGGACAGCCCCTATCTATGGCTACACCTTC	CASSGGTAPIYGYTF
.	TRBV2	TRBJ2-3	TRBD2	TGTGCCAGCAGGGCGGGACTAGCGGGGCCCGTTAGCACAGATACGCAGTATTTT	CASRAGLAGPVSTDTQYF
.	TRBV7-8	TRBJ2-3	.	TGTGCCAGCAGCTTAGGGCTCGCTCGCACAGATACGCAGTATTTT	CASSLGLARTDTQYF
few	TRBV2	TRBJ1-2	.	TGTGCCAGCAGTGGGGCCTATGGCTACACCTTC	CASSGAYGYTF
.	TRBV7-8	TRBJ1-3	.	TGTGCCAGCAGCTTCTCACAGTACTCTGGAAACACCATATATTTT	CASSFSQYSGNTIYF
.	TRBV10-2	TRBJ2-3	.	TGCGCCAGCAGCCTCACAGGGCCCGATACGCAGTATTTT	CASSLTGPDTQYF
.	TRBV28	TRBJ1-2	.	TGTGCCAGCAGTTTAGGGGGCGCTGCATATGGCTACACCTTC	CASSLGGAAYGYTF
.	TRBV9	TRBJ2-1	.	TGTGCCAGCAGCGTAGCGGGGTGGAACAATGAGCAGTTCTTC	CASSVAGWNNEQFF
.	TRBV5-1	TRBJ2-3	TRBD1	TGCGCCAGTAAAACAGGGGACCCCACAGATACGCAGTATTTT	CASKTGDPTDTQYF
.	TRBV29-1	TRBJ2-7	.	TGCAGCGTTGCACAGGGCTACGAGCAGTACTTC	CSVAQGYEQYF
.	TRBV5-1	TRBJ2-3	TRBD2	TGCGCCAGCAGCGGGACTAGCGGGACAGATACGCAGTATTTT	CASSGTSGTDTQYF
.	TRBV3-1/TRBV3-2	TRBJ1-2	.	TGTGCCAGCAGCGCCCGAGTCTATGGCTACACCTTC	CASSARVYGYTF